This record concerns one T cell receptor (beta chain) sequence. The target antigen is unknown. Sequenced by immunoSEQ multiplex PCR; TCRdb stores in-frame clones only, minus some. Of about 140,000 clones in the sample, 92% were seen once. The data were taken from a study of T cell responses to AZD1222 COVID-19 vaccine. Study results and limitations: Dominant at 160-218 and 743-854, vaccine-associated CD4 TCRs also spanned spike.

From germline, CDR1 is MNHEY and CDR2 SVGEGT. CDR3 size: 18 residues. The J segment lost 6 bases and the V segment lost 1 base, leaving 9 bases of the junction unmatched. This clonotype was sampled from an adult in good health. The source was peripheral blood, collected on day 0 of AZD1222 vaccination. The rearrangement links TRBV6-2 or TRBV6-3 to TRBJ2-2, with TRBD2 matching 12 bases. The CDR3 region is CASSYYPSGGAIAGELFF. The CDR3 region has the DNA TGTGCCAGCAGTTACTATCCTAGCGGGGGGGCCATTGCCGGGGAGCTGTTTTTT.